The entry that follows covers one TCR beta chain sequence. Between the trimmed V and J ends, which lost 4 bases and 2 bases, there was a span of 17 bases. The length of the CDR3 is 16 residues. CDR1 and CDR2 from the germline V gene are SGHTS and YDEGEE. These data originate in a study of blood T cell repertoires in COVID-19. At the level of the study: T cells, B-cell-depleted T cells, or PBMCs provided the cDNA or gDNA that served as material.

In the original analysis: Nucleated cell counts were estimated from reference gene primer amplification. Assay used: immunoSEQ multiplex PCR; TCRdb lists only in-frame clones, some missing. V and J calls and clone size are copied from that table; D and trimming were computed from the DNA. The repertoire has 100,000 to 150,000 clones, 70% to 85% of them found once; the top ten carry about a sixth. The chain recombines TRBV5-8 with TRBJ2-3, with D tentatively TRBD2 (7 bases). The clonotype originates from a woman of 80 years or more with acute or convalescent COVID-19. Sequenced sample: peripheral blood. CDR3 residues: CASSRYTGRATDTQYF. CDR3 coding DNA: TGTGCCAGCAGCCGATATACAGGGAGGGCCACAGATACGCAGTATTTT.